The rows below give T cell receptor beta chains drawn from one sample of a study of beta chain features in type 1 diabetes. Clones were sequenced by immunoSEQ multiplex PCR, and TCRdb holds only the in-frame ones, with some missing. The data hold a few hundred thousand clones, with around 19% observed a single time. The sample comprised naive CD4+ T cells from blood. The receptors originated from a woman younger than 30 in good health. CDR3s include the opening cysteine and the closing phenylalanine or tryptophan. The order of the fields is V gene, D gene, J gene, clone size, CDR3 protein, CDR3 DNA. A D gene is named only where the DNA matches it firmly. Clone size appears in some rows only: once, few, many, or a class for an expanded clone.

v_gene: TRBV7-2; d_gene: TRBD1; j_gene: TRBJ1-2; abundance: NA; CDR3aa: CASSPGQGGGYTF; CDR3nt: TGTGCCAGCAGCCCGGGACAGGGCGGTGGCTACACCTTC
v_gene: TRBV30; d_gene: NA; j_gene: TRBJ1-1; abundance: NA; CDR3aa: CAWGGATEAFF; CDR3nt: TGTGCCTGGGGGGGGGCCACTGAAGCTTTCTTT
v_gene: TRBV5-4; d_gene: NA; j_gene: TRBJ2-7; abundance: NA; CDR3aa: CASSAGFREQYF; CDR3nt: TGTGCCAGCAGCGCAGGGTTTAGGGAGCAGTACTTC
v_gene: TRBV11-2; d_gene: NA; j_gene: TRBJ1-1; abundance: NA; CDR3aa: CASSLVGAGGFF; CDR3nt: TGTGCCAGCAGCTTAGTGGGGGCAGGTGGCTTCTTT
v_gene: TRBV9; d_gene: NA; j_gene: TRBJ1-1; abundance: NA; CDR3aa: CASSSGVNTEAFF; CDR3nt: TGTGCCAGCAGCTCAGGGGTGAACACTGAAGCTTTCTTT
v_gene: TRBV7-9; d_gene: TRBD2; j_gene: TRBJ2-1; abundance: NA; CDR3aa: CASSRSLAGSYNEQFF; CDR3nt: TGTGCCAGCAGCCGGTCACTAGCGGGCTCCTACAATGAGCAGTTCTTC
v_gene: TRBV6-6; d_gene: NA; j_gene: TRBJ1-5; abundance: few; CDR3aa: CASRRGLGSNQPQHF; CDR3nt: TGTGCCAGCAGGAGGGGGTTGGGTAGCAATCAGCCCCAGCATTTT
v_gene: TRBV9; d_gene: NA; j_gene: TRBJ2-3; abundance: few; CDR3aa: CASSVEPDTQYF; CDR3nt: TGTGCCAGCAGCGTAGAGCCAGATACGCAGTATTTT
v_gene: TRBV20-1; d_gene: NA; j_gene: TRBJ2-5; abundance: few; CDR3aa: CSAGAETQYF; CDR3nt: TGCAGTGCGGGGGCGGAGACCCAGTACTTC
v_gene: TRBV5-4; d_gene: NA; j_gene: TRBJ1-4; abundance: few; CDR3aa: CASSLTGTGEKLFF; CDR3nt: TGTGCCAGCAGCTTAACAGGGACGGGTGAAAAACTGTTTTTT
v_gene: TRBV5-1; d_gene: TRBD1; j_gene: TRBJ1-1; abundance: NA; CDR3aa: CASSGDRGRWTEAFF; CDR3nt: TGCGCCAGCAGCGGAGACAGGGGGCGGTGGACTGAAGCTTTCTTT
v_gene: TRBV6-5; d_gene: NA; j_gene: TRBJ2-7; abundance: few; CDR3aa: CASSYRDIYYEQYF; CDR3nt: TGTGCCAGCAGTTACCGGGACATATACTACGAGCAGTACTTC
v_gene: TRBV21-1; d_gene: NA; j_gene: TRBJ2-3; abundance: NA; CDR3aa: CASSTSGQGEEDTQYF; CDR3nt: TGTGCCAGCAGCACTTCAGGACAGGGGGAGGAAGATACGCAGTATTTT
v_gene: TRBV9; d_gene: NA; j_gene: TRBJ2-1; abundance: few; CDR3aa: CASSAGTTYNEQFF; CDR3nt: TGTGCCAGCAGCGCCGGGACAACCTACAATGAGCAGTTCTTC
v_gene: TRBV5-6; d_gene: NA; j_gene: TRBJ2-2; abundance: NA; CDR3aa: CASSSGQNTGELFF; CDR3nt: TGTGCCAGCAGCTCGGGACAGAACACCGGGGAGCTGTTTTTT
v_gene: TRBV4-1; d_gene: NA; j_gene: TRBJ1-4; abundance: few; CDR3aa: CASSKTAGGNEKLFF; CDR3nt: TGCGCCAGCAGCAAGACAGCTGGCGGTAATGAAAAACTGTTTTTT
v_gene: TRBV6-1; d_gene: NA; j_gene: TRBJ2-7; abundance: NA; CDR3aa: CASSAAGRSSYEQYF; CDR3nt: TGTGCCAGCAGTGCGGCAGGGAGGAGCTCCTACGAGCAGTACTTC
v_gene: TRBV7-2; d_gene: TRBD1; j_gene: TRBJ2-7; abundance: few; CDR3aa: CASSVNRGPEQYF; CDR3nt: TGTGCCAGCAGCGTTAACAGGGGCCCCGAGCAGTACTTC
v_gene: TRBV10-3; d_gene: TRBD1; j_gene: TRBJ2-7; abundance: few; CDR3aa: CAIRPDRGGGEQYF; CDR3nt: TGTGCCATCAGGCCCGACAGGGGCGGCGGCGAGCAGTACTTC
v_gene: TRBV29-1; d_gene: NA; j_gene: TRBJ1-2; abundance: NA; CDR3aa: CSVEAAGYGYTF; CDR3nt: TGCAGCGTTGAGGCAGCGGGCTATGGCTACACCTTC
v_gene: TRBV6-6; d_gene: TRBD1; j_gene: TRBJ1-2; abundance: NA; CDR3aa: CASRNRGNYTF; CDR3nt: TGTGCCAGCAGAAACAGGGGCAACTACACCTTC
v_gene: TRBV2; d_gene: TRBD2; j_gene: TRBJ2-4; abundance: NA; CDR3aa: CASSEGTSPNIQYF; CDR3nt: TGTGCCAGCAGTGAAGGGACTAGCCCAAACATTCAGTACTTC
v_gene: TRBV29-1; d_gene: NA; j_gene: TRBJ2-5; abundance: NA; CDR3aa: CSATHLRGETQYF; CDR3nt: TGCAGCGCGACACACCTTCGAGGGGAGACCCAGTACTTC
v_gene: TRBV9; d_gene: TRBD1; j_gene: TRBJ2-1; abundance: NA; CDR3aa: CASSPVGQAYYNEQFF; CDR3nt: TGTGCCAGCAGCCCAGTGGGACAGGCCTACTACAATGAGCAGTTCTTC
v_gene: TRBV29-1; d_gene: NA; j_gene: TRBJ2-5; abundance: NA; CDR3aa: CSSDSPSVLFGETQYF; CDR3nt: TGCAGTTCGGACAGCCCCAGTGTACTTTTTGGGGAGACCCAGTACTTC